This T cell receptor (beta chain) is drawn from a study of T-cell reconstitution after alpha-beta-depleted transplantation in children. Unique molecular identifiers were incorporated when the TCRbeta library was constructed. Each CDR3 protein gets one entry after TCRdb re-called the PCR reads with MiXCR. There are about 340,000 distinct CDR3 sequences in the sample; about an eighth occur only once, and about 3.9% lies in the top ten. This clonotype came up many times. J lost 2 bases, V lost 8 bases, and 20 bases had no gene match. This CDR3 spans 18 amino acids. V gene TRBV12-3 or TRBV12-4 combines with J gene TRBJ1-2, with TRBD1 matching over 7 bases. This receptor was identified in a human donor who donated a stem cell graft to a child with Fanconi anemia. Sequences were derived from PBMCs, sampled from the stem cell graft. The CDR3 region is CASPPRPTGRRSNYGYTF. CDR3 DNA: TGTGCCAGCCCTCCTCGGCCGACAGGGAGGAGGAGCAACTATGGCTACACCTTC.